These 30 T cell receptor beta chains were all obtained from the same sample, sequenced in a study of cytomegalovirus exposure and HLA in healthy donors. PCR involved 60 Vbeta and 13 Jbeta primers. The repertoire was sequenced with immunoSEQ multiplex PCR; TCRdb's copy has only in-frame clones and lacks some. Of tens of thousands of clones in the sample, 60% to 80% were seen once. The sample was PBMCs. These receptor sequences come from a man aged 40-50 years in good health and CMV-seronegative.

The V call is TRBV28, the J call TRBJ1-1; no definite D call. The CDR3 consists of 14 residues. Germline lookup yields CDR1 MDHEN and CDR2 SYDVKM. Between the trimmed V and J ends, which lost 7 bases and 2 bases, there was a span of 14 bases. CDR3 DNA sequence: TGTGCCAGCACCAGTACGCGGGGAAACACTGAAGCTTTCTTT. Translating gives CASTSTRGNTEAFF. Using reference TRBV28 and TRBJ1-1 for the parts outside the CDR3, the full variable domain is DVKVTQSSRYLVKRTGEKVFLECVQDMDHENMFWYRQDPGLGLRLIYFSYDVKMKEKGDIPEGYSVSREKKERFSLILESASTNQTSMYLCASTSTRGNTEAFFGQGTRLTVV.

The V gene is TRBV4-1, the J gene TRBJ1-2; TRBD1 matches 7 bases. The CDR3 is 15 residues long. The J segment lost 4 bases and the V segment lost 0 bases, leaving 5 bases of the junction unmatched. Germline V gene sequence: CDR1 MGHRA, CDR2 YSYEKL. The DNA of the CDR3 is TGCGCCAGCAGCCAAGAGGATCAGGGGGTCTATGGCTACACCTTC. Translation gives CASSQEDQGVYGYTF.

This clone came up many times. The rearrangement links TRBV10-3 to TRBJ1-2; the D gene is possibly TRBD1 (6 bases). In germline, CDR1 is ENHRY, CDR2 SYGVKD. The germline V and J ends were trimmed by 3 bases and 4 bases, with 12 bases remaining between them. The CDR3 spans 14 residues. DNA for the CDR3: TGTGCCATCAGTGATCGAAGGGGGTTCTATGGCTACACCTTC. Translated, it gives CAISDRRGFYGYTF.

The rearrangement uses TRBV19 and TRBJ2-1; 8 bases align to TRBD2. The germline V gene encodes CDR1 LNHDA and CDR2 SQIVND (reference sequence). This CDR3 has 17 amino acids. V trimming: 4 bases; J trimming: 0 bases; junction bases outside the gene matches: 8. CDR3 bases: TGTGCCAGTAGTACCACTCTCACTAGCGGCTCCTACAATGAGCAGTTCTTC. Residues: CASSTTLTSGSYNEQFF. Full variable domain (outside the CDR3, taken from reference TRBV19 and TRBJ2-1): DGGITQSPKYLFRKEGQNVTLSCEQNLNHDAMYWYRQDPGQGLRLIYYSQIVNDFQKGDIAEGYSVSREKKESFPLTVTSAQKNPTAFYLCASSTTLTSGSYNEQFFGPGTRLTVL.

In this sample, this clone turned up a few times. The genes are TRBV10-3 and TRBJ1-1; a possible D gene is TRBD1 (6 bases). Germline V gene lookup returns CDR1 ENHRY and CDR2 SYGVKD. Trimming removed 0 bases at V and 5 bases at J, with 13 bases between. The CDR3 has 15 residues. This CDR3 reads CAISESGRGGTEAFF. The DNA of the CDR3 is TGTGCCATCAGTGAGTCTGGCAGGGGAGGGACTGAAGCTTTCTTT.

V and J are TRBV23-1 and TRBJ2-7; possibly TRBD1 for D (5 bases). TRBV23-1 is marked as an open reading frame, function uncertain. V was trimmed by 6 bases and J by 1 base, leaving 16 bases between them. The CDR3 is made up of 15 amino acids. The CDR3 spells CASRHRTGKSYEQYF. In DNA form, the CDR3 reads TGCGCCAGCAGACACAGAACAGGAAAGTCCTACGAGCAGTACTTC.

The chain couples TRBV27 to TRBJ1-2; D is undetermined. Looked up from germline, CDR1 is MNHEY and CDR2 is SMNVEV (reference sequence). V gave up 2 bases and J gave up 7 bases, with 8 bases separating them. There are 12 residues in the CDR3. CDR3 nucleotides: TGTGCCAGCAGTTTAGGAGGCAGTGGCTACACCTTC. Protein: CASSLGGSGYTF.

The chain employs TRBV5-1 and TRBJ2-7; TRBD2 might be the D (6 bases). Trimming removed 0 bases at V and 0 bases at J, with 16 bases between. The germline V gene has CDR1 SGHRS and CDR2 YFSETQ. The CDR3 runs 17 residues. CDR3 in DNA: TGCGCCAGCAGCTTGGCCGCCGCGGGACGATTCTCCTACGAGCAGTACTTC. Translated: CASSLAAAGRFSYEQYF. The full variable domain, completed using reference TRBV5-1 and TRBJ2-7, is KAGVTQTPRYLIKTRGQQVTLSCSPISGHRSVSWYQQTPGQGLQFLFEYFSETQRNKGNFPGRFSGRQFSNSRSEMNVSTLELGDSALYLCASSLAAAGRFSYEQYFGPGTRLTVT.

J is TRBJ1-2 and V is TRBV6-5; D is undetermined. Trimming stripped 0 bases from V and 2 bases from J, with 7 bases between. Looked up from germline, CDR1 is MNHEY and CDR2 is SVGAGI. This CDR3 is built from 14 residues. The CDR3 protein is CASSYSNFNYGYTF. CDR3 nucleotides: TGTGCCAGCAGTTACTCGAACTTCAACTATGGCTACACCTTC.

This clone came up a few times. The J gene is TRBJ1-3, the V gene TRBV4-2; 7 bases are shared with TRBD1. The CDR3 has 14 amino acids. Germline V CDR1 and CDR2: LGHNA, YNFKEQ. V lost 0 bases to trimming and J lost 10 bases; unmatched junction nucleotides: 6. The CDR3 bases are TGTGCCAGCAGCCAAGACGACAGGGTCGGTACCATATATTTT. Translation: CASSQDDRVGTIYF.

The chain couples TRBV2 to TRBJ2-7; no reliable D call. Trimming removed 7 bases from V and 1 base from J, with 8 bases in between. The CDR3 contains 12 residues. The V gene's germline CDR1 is SNHLY and CDR2 FYNNEI. The CDR3 protein is CASKQLSYEQYF. The CDR3 nucleotides are TGTGCCAGCAAACAGTTATCCTACGAGCAGTACTTC.

The genes are TRBV18 and TRBJ1-1; D gene unclear. The CDR3 totals 17 residues. Trimming took 4 bases from V and 0 from J, leaving 18 bases between them. Germline V gene lookup returns CDR1 KGHSH and CDR2 LQKENI. CDR3 nucleotides: TGTGCCAGCTCACTCAACGACGGACTTCTCATGAACACTGAAGCTTTCTTT. It encodes CASSLNDGLLMNTEAFF.

CDR3 region: CASSQSGTGGNEQYF. For the CDR3, the DNA is TGTGCCAGCAGTCAATCCGGGACAGGGGGGAACGAGCAGTACTTC. V and J are TRBV28 and TRBJ2-7, with 11 positions matching TRBD1. CDR1 is MDHEN and CDR2 is SYDVKM in the germline V gene. Trimming at V came to 5 bases and at J to 5 bases, leaving 8 bases not matched to a gene. This CDR3 has 15 residues.

The rearrangement joins TRBV4-1 to TRBJ2-1; 11 nucleotides match TRBD2. The length of the CDR3 is 16 residues. The J segment lost 9 bases and the V segment lost 3 bases, leaving 10 bases of the junction unmatched. CDR1 MGHRA and CDR2 YSYEKL come from the germline V gene. The CDR3 region is CASSQVAGGPLGEQFF. The CDR3, as DNA: TGCGCCAGCAGCCAGGTAGCGGGAGGGCCGCTGGGTGAGCAGTTCTTC.

The chain carries TRBV6-6 and TRBJ1-2; 7 nucleotides match TRBD1. CDR1 is MNHNY, CDR2 SVGAGI, per germline (reference sequence). V was pared by 6 bases and J by 3 bases, with 7 bases of the junction left unmatched. CDR3 length: 14 amino acids. The CDR3: CASRTTGLDYGYTF. CDR3 sequence (DNA): TGTGCCAGCAGGACGACAGGGTTGGACTATGGCTACACCTTC.

The chain carries TRBV7-9 and TRBJ1-1; a possible D gene is TRBD1 (6 bases). V lost 5 bases to trimming and J lost 1 base, with 11 bases between them. Germline CDR1 is SEHNR and CDR2 is FQNEAQ (reference sequence). This CDR3 is built from 14 residues. The CDR3 DNA reads as TGTGCCAGCAGCCCAGGGGATCGGAACACTGAAGCTTTCTTT. The encoded protein is CASSPGDRNTEAFF.

The rearrangement joins TRBV27 to TRBJ2-7, with 7 bases that match TRBD1. CDR3 length equals 16 residues. V gave up 4 bases and J gave up 2 bases; unmatched junction bases: 11. Germline CDR1 is MNHEY and CDR2 is SMNVEV (reference sequence). Written as DNA, the CDR3 is TGTGCCAGCAGTTACCAGCCCGGGACAGTTCCCTACGAGCAGTACTTC. Its protein is CASSYQPGTVPYEQYF.

About this clone itself: This sample also contains other DNA sequences that code for the same CDR3. The V and J genes are TRBV9 and TRBJ2-3; perhaps TRBD2 as D (5 bases). V was shortened by 2 bases and J by 1 base, with 11 bases between the two germline ends. From germline, CDR1 is SGDLS and CDR2 YYNGEE. This CDR3 is built from 15 residues. DNA of the CDR3: TGTGCCAGCAGCGTGGTGGGAGAGGGCACAGATACGCAGTATTTT. Protein product: CASSVVGEGTDTQYF.

CDR3 residues: CASSLTSGRALGYNEQFF. The CDR3 DNA reads as TGTGCCAGCAGCTTAACTAGCGGGAGGGCCCTCGGATACAATGAGCAGTTCTTC. The chain is built from TRBV7-2 and TRBJ2-1; TRBD2 aligns across 13 bases. The germline V gene has CDR1 SGHTA and CDR2 FQGNSA. This CDR3 has 18 amino acids. V was pared by 2 bases and J by 4 bases, with 8 bases of the junction left unmatched.

The chain uses TRBV5-6 and TRBJ1-6, with D unresolved. Trimming removed 2 bases from V and 8 bases from J, with 14 bases in between. The CDR3 has 15 residues. CDR1 and CDR2 (germline): SGHDT, YYEEEE. Here the CDR3 DNA reads TGTGCCAGCAGCTTAACCGTCCTCCTATATTCACCCCTCCACTTT. Its translation: CASSLTVLLYSPLHF.

As concerns this clone: A read error may account for a junction end that differs from germline. The CDR3 sequence is CAWSIGTANSEAFF. CDR3 coding DNA: TGTGCCTGGAGCATTGGGACAGCGAACTCTGAAGCTTTCTTT. The V gene is TRBV30, the J gene TRBJ1-1, with 7 bases identical to TRBD1. The length of the CDR3 is 14 residues. CDR1 is GTSNPN, CDR2 SVGIG, per germline (reference sequence).

This rearrangement joins TRBV11-1 to TRBJ1-1; D perhaps matches TRBD1 (5 bases). Germline V gene data show CDR1 as SGHAT and CDR2 as FQDESV (reference sequence). The CDR3 extends over 14 amino acids. With 2 bases removed from V and 5 bases from J, the gap between germline ends came to 12 bases. In DNA form, the CDR3 reads TGTGCCAGCAGCTTAACGCAGGGCGGAACTGAAGCTTTCTTT. Amino acid sequence: CASSLTQGGTEAFF.

The chain is built from TRBV30 and TRBJ2-6, with D unclear. In germline, CDR1 is GTSNPN, CDR2 SVGIG (reference sequence). The CDR3 covers 18 residues. V was shortened by 2 bases and J by 0 bases, with 17 bases between the two germline ends. CDR3: CAWSISTYGTSGANVLTF. Written as DNA, the CDR3 is TGTGCCTGGAGTATTTCTACCTACGGTACCTCTGGGGCCAACGTCCTGACTTTC.

The gene calls are TRBV19 and TRBJ1-5; D may be TRBD1 (6 bases). Looked up from germline, CDR1 is LNHDA and CDR2 is SQIVND (reference sequence). The V end lost 4 bases, the J end lost 1 base, and 14 bases lay between the germline ends. CDR3 size: 16 residues. The CDR3 bases are TGTGCCAGTAGTACACAGGGCCCCGGGAGCAATCAGCCCCAGCATTTT. Translated: CASSTQGPGSNQPQHF.

This clone was recorded only once. V and J are TRBV5-1 and TRBJ1-1; the D gene is possibly TRBD1 (5 bases). Germline lookup yields CDR1 SGHRS and CDR2 YFSETQ. This CDR3 has 14 residues. Trimming shortened V by 5 bases and J by 2 bases, and 13 bases separated the two germline ends. This chain's CDR3 is CASSGGGSNTEAFF. The CDR3 bases are TGCGCCAGCAGTGGGGGAGGGAGCAACACTGAAGCTTTCTTT.

The chain carries TRBV2 and TRBJ2-7; D possibly corresponds to TRBD1 (6 bases). Germline CDR1 SNHLY, CDR2 FYNNEI. This CDR3 is built from 13 residues. Trimming cost V 7 bases and J 7 bases, with 17 bases left between them. The CDR3 region has the DNA TGTGCCAGCAACAAAAACAGGGTAGATGAGCAGTACTTC. It encodes CASNKNRVDEQYF.

The V and J genes are TRBV29-1 and TRBJ2-1; a weak D match, TRBD2 (5 bases). This CDR3 comprises 13 residues. With 4 bases removed from V and 4 bases from J, the gap between germline ends came to 11 bases. The germline V gene has CDR1 SQVTM and CDR2 ANQGSEA. This CDR3 is CSVVPPGYNEQFF. The CDR3 coding sequence is TGCAGCGTTGTACCTCCGGGGTACAATGAGCAGTTCTTC.

This sequence joins TRBV11-3 and TRBJ1-2, with D uncertain. The CDR3 contains 15 residues. The germline CDR1 and CDR2 sequences are SGHNT and YENEEA. V lost 3 bases and J lost 0, with 11 bases in between. The DNA of the CDR3 is TGTGCCAGCAGCTTCCCAGTAAAAACTAACTATGGCTACACCTTC. Its translation: CASSFPVKTNYGYTF.

The chain carries TRBV5-1 and TRBJ1-1, with no clear D. Germline CDR1 is SGHRS and CDR2 is YFSETQ. The CDR3 is 15 residues long. V shed 4 bases and J shed 0 bases, with 13 bases lying between them. The CDR3 region is CASSAWPEMNTEAFF. In DNA form, the CDR3 reads TGCGCCAGCAGCGCATGGCCGGAGATGAACACTGAAGCTTTCTTT.

The CDR3, as DNA: TGTGCCAGCAGCTCCCAGGGGGCGGGGGAGCAGTACTTC. Translation: CASSSQGAGEQYF. The rearrangement links TRBV7-3 to TRBJ2-7; 8 bases match TRBD1. The CDR3 runs 13 residues. Germline values: CDR1 SGHTA, CDR2 FQGTGA. The V segment lost 4 bases and the J segment 7 bases; nucleotides outside the gene matches: 6.